This TCR beta chain was profiled in a study of blood T cell repertoires in COVID-19. Turning to the study itself: The origin of the acute and convalescent COVID-19 samples was the United States, Italy and Spain.

The protocol was immunoSEQ multiplex PCR, while the TCRdb copy is restricted to in-frame clones and leaves out a portion. The data show 430,000 or so clones, with around 89% seen just once and about 2% held by the top ten. Residents of 24 US areas, aged about 18 to 95 years, made up the participants. Participants' reported clinical history set cohort assignment. Donors in Cohort 3 counted as recovered after two negative PCRs, clearance, or symptom resolution. Germline V gene data show CDR1 as SGHTA and CDR2 as FQGNSA. After removal of 1 base from V and 9 bases from J, the junction contained 9 bases not matched to a gene. The CDR3 contains 15 residues.

Material for sequencing was PBMCs or T cells enriched from blood (not recorded which). The chain joins TRBV7-2 to TRBJ2-7; 10 bases are shared with TRBD2. The clonotype originates from a woman in her thirties or forties who had recovered from COVID-19. The CDR3, as DNA: TGTGCCAGCAGCTTAGTGGCTAGCGGGAGTAGTGTGCAGTACTTC. Residues: CASSLVASGSSVQYF.